The entry below describes one T cell receptor (beta chain). What it binds is not known. These data belong to a study of T cell responses to AZD1222 COVID-19 vaccine. Study-level points and caveats: The donor group comprised mostly white British people and more females; the analysis possibly underestimated clonal diversity. Without day 14 samples, only post-peak T cell repertoires were studied.

Pooled in the analysis were second doses at about 4 or about 12 weeks. The protocol was immunoSEQ multiplex PCR, while the TCRdb copy is restricted to in-frame clones and leaves out a portion. The sample records approximately 130,000 clones, approximately 92% being singletons. The specimen was peripheral blood, collected 28 days after the second AZD1222 dose. This clonotype was sampled from an adult who received the AZD1222 COVID-19 vaccine.

CDR3 nucleotides: TGTGCCAGCAGCTTTCAGGGTAGCGTAGATTACAATGAGCAGTTCTTC. Translating it yields CASSFQGSVDYNEQFF. J is TRBJ2-1 and V is TRBV7-3; D possibly matches TRBD1 or TRBD2 (5 bases each). CDR3 size: 16 residues. Trimming removed 3 bases from V and 4 bases from J, with 16 bases in between. In germline, CDR1 is SGHTA, CDR2 FQGTGA.